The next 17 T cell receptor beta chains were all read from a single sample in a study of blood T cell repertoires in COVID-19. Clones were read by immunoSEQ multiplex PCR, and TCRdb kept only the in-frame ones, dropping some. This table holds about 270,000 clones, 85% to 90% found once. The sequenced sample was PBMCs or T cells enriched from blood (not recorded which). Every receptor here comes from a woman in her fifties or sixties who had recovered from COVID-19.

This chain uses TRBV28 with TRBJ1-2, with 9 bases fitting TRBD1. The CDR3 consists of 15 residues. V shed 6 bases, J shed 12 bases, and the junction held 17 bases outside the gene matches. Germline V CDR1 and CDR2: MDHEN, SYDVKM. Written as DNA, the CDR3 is TGTGCCAGCAGCAAAGGACAGGGGAGGTCAAGCTGGGACACCTTC. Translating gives CASSKGQGRSSWDTF.

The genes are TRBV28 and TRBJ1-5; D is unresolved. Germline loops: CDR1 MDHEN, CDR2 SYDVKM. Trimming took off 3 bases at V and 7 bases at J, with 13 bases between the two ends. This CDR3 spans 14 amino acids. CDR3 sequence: CASSFHGVYQPQHF. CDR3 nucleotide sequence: TGTGCCAGCAGTTTTCACGGGGTTTACCAGCCCCAGCATTTT. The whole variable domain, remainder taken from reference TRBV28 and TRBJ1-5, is DVKVTQSSRYLVKRTGEKVFLECVQDMDHENMFWYRQDPGLGLRLIYFSYDVKMKEKGDIPEGYSVSREKKERFSLILESASTNQTSMYLCASSFHGVYQPQHFGDGTRLSIL.

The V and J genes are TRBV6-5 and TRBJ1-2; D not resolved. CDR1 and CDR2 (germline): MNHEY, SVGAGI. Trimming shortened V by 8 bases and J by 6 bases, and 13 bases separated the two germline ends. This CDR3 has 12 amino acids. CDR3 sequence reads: CASLREENGYTF. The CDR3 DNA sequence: TGTGCCAGCCTCCGGGAGGAGAATGGCTACACCTTC.

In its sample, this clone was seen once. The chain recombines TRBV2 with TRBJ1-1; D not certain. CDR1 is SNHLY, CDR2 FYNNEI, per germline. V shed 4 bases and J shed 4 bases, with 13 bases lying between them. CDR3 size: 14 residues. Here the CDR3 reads CASSVMAAITEAFF. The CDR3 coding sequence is TGTGCCAGCAGTGTAATGGCGGCGATCACTGAAGCTTTCTTT. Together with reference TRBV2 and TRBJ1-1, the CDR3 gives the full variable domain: EPEVTQTPSHQVTQMGQEVILRCVPISNHLYFYWYRQILGQKVEFLVSFYNNEISEKSEIFDDQFSVERPDGSNFTLKIRSTKLEDSAMYFCASSVMAAITEAFFGQGTRLTVV.

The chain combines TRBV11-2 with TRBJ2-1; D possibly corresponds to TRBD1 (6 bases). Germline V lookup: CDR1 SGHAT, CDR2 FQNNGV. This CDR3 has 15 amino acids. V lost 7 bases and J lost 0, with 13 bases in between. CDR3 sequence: CASTQTGISYNEQFF. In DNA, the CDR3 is TGTGCCAGCACTCAAACAGGGATCTCCTACAATGAGCAGTTCTTC.

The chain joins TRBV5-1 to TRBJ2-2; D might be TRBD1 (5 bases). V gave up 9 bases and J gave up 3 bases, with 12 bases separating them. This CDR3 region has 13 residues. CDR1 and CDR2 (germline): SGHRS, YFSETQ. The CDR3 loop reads CATSDTDTGELFF. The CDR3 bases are TGCGCCACCTCGGACACCGACACCGGGGAGCTGTTTTTT.

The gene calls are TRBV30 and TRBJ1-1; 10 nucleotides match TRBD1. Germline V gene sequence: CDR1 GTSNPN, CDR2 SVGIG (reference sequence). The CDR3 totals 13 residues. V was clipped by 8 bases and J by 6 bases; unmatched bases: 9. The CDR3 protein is CARQGAFGAEAFF. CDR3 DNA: TGTGCCAGACAGGGGGCTTTTGGTGCTGAAGCTTTCTTT.

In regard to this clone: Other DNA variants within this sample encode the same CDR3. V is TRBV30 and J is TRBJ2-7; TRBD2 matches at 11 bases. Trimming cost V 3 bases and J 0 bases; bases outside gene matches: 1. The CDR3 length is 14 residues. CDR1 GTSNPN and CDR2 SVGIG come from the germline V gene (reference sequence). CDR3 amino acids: CAWRTSGSSYEQYF. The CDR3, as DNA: TGTGCCTGGAGAACTAGCGGGAGCTCCTACGAGCAGTACTTC.

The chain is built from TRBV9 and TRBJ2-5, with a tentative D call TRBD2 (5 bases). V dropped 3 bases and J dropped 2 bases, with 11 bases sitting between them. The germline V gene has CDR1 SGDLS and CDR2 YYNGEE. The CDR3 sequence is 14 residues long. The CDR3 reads CASSEVGGQETQYF. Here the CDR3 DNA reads TGTGCCAGCAGCGAGGTTGGCGGGCAAGAGACCCAGTACTTC.

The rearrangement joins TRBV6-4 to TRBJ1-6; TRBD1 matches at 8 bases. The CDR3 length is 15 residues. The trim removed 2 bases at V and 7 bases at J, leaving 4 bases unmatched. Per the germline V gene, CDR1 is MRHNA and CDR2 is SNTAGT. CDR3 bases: TGTGCCAGCAGTGACGACAGGGGTGGCAATTCACCCCTCCACTTT. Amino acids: CASSDDRGGNSPLHF.

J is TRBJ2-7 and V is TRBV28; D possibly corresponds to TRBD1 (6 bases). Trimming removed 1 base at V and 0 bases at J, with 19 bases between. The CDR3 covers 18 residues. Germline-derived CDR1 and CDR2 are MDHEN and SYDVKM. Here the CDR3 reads CASSLLWRMGASSYEQYF. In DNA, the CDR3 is TGTGCCAGCAGTTTATTATGGCGGATGGGGGCGAGCTCCTACGAGCAGTACTTC. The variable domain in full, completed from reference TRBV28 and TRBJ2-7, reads DVKVTQSSRYLVKRTGEKVFLECVQDMDHENMFWYRQDPGLGLRLIYFSYDVKMKEKGDIPEGYSVSREKKERFSLILESASTNQTSMYLCASSLLWRMGASSYEQYFGPGTRLTVT.

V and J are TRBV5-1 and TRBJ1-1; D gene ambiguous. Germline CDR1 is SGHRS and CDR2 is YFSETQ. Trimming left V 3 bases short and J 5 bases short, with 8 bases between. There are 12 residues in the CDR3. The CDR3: CASSWEGTEAFF. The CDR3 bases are TGCGCCAGCAGCTGGGAGGGAACTGAAGCTTTCTTT.

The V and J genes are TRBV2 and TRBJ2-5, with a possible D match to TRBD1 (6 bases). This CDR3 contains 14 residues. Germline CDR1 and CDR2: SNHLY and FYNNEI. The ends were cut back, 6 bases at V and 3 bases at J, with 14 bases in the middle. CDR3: CASSAQGGKETQYF. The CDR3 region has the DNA TGTGCCAGCAGCGCACAGGGTGGGAAAGAGACCCAGTACTTC.

CDR3 residues: CASSQDPRVAWGGDTQYF. CDR3 sequence (DNA): TGTGCCAGCAGCCAAGATCCCCGGGTAGCGTGGGGTGGAGATACGCAGTATTTT. The chain recombines TRBV4-2 with TRBJ2-3; the D gene is possibly TRBD2 (5 bases). V lost 0 bases and J 5 bases, leaving 21 bases between the germline ends. From germline, CDR1 is LGHNA and CDR2 YNFKEQ. CDR3 length: 18 residues.

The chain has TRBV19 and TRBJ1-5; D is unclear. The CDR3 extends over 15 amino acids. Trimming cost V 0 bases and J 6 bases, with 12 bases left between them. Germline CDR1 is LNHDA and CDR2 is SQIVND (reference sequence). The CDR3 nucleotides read TGTGCCAGTAGTATAGATCAGATGGTCTTTCAGCCCCAGCATTTT. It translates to CASSIDQMVFQPQHF. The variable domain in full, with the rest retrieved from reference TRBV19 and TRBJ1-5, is DGGITQSPKYLFRKEGQNVTLSCEQNLNHDAMYWYRQDPGQGLRLIYYSQIVNDFQKGDIAEGYSVSREKKESFPLTVTSAQKNPTAFYLCASSIDQMVFQPQHFGDGTRLSIL.

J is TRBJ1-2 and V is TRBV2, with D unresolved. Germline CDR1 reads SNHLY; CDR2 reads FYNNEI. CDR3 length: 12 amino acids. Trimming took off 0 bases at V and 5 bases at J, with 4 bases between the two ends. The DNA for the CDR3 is TGTGCCAGCAGTGAAGCCCAGTATGGCTACACCTTC. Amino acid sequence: CASSEAQYGYTF.

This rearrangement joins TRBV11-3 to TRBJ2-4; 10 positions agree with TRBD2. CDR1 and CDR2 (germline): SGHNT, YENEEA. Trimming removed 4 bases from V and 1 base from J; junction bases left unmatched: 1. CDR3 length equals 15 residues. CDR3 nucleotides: TGTGCCAGCAGCTCGGGACTAGCGGCCAAAAACATTCAGTACTTC. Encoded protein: CASSSGLAAKNIQYF.